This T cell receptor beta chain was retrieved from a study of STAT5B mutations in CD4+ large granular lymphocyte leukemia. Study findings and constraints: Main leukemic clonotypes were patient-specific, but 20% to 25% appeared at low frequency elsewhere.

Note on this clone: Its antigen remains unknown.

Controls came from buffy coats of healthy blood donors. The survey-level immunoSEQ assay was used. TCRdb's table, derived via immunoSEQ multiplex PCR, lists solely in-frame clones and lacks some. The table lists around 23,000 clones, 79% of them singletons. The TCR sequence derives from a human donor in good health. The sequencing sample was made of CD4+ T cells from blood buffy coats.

The DNA of the CDR3 is TGTGCCAGCAGTGGATGGATGGATGGAAACACCATATATTTT. Translated: CASSGWMDGNTIYF. This chain connects TRBV6-1 to TRBJ1-3; D remains ambiguous. The CDR3 is 14 amino acids. Trimming took 4 bases from V and 3 from J, leaving 10 bases between them. Germline V lookup: CDR1 MNHNS, CDR2 SASEGT.